The entry that follows covers one TCR beta chain sequence. The clone's antigen remains unknown. No base quality values were provided; no much bigger clone lies one nucleotide off. This entry belongs to a study of OX40 agonist ivuxolimab in advanced cancers. Regarding the study in general: Ivuxolimab was an agonistic, fully human IgG2 monoclonal antibody directed against OX40 (CD134), a costimulatory receptor. Intravenous ivuxolimab was administered to patients every 2 weeks at six dose levels: 0.01, 0.1, 0.3, 1.5, 3 and 10 mg/kg. Among the 52 dose-escalation patients, about 19 had hepatocellular carcinoma, some 15 melanoma, 9 renal cell carcinoma and 9 head and neck cancer. A male proportion of around 81% and a mean age of approximately 60 years, ranging from 23 to 79, were recorded for the dose-escalation cohort. Patients were allowed to have had prior anti-PD-1, anti-PD-L1 or anti-CTLA-4 therapy, and 40% of the dose-escalation patients had previously received checkpoint inhibitors. Three dose-escalation patients achieved partial responses, one with hepatocellular carcinoma and two with cutaneous melanoma. Peripheral TCRbeta sequencing was intended to test whether TCR sequence diversity was altered and clonal T-cell expansion was caused by ivuxolimab. The paper covers the monotherapy dose-escalation part of the phase I ivuxolimab trial, which included N of about 56 patients. What the authors observed across the whole study: In the 0.1-3.0 mg/kg groups, partial responders had among the lowest normalized peripheral clonal expansion, particularly in CD8+ T cells. Low levels of normalized T-cell clonal expansion were also seen in some nonresponding patients. At doses from 0.1 to 3.0 mg/kg, clonal expansion was seen in both CD4+ and CD8+ blood T cells between baseline and week 6. After ivuxolimab, more expanded clones were found on average in CD8+ T cells than in CD4+ T cells. Antigen specificity was not determined for the clonally expanded peripheral T cells.

Genomic DNA was extracted from sorted cells for sequencing of the TCRbeta CDR3 region. The immunoSEQ Assay was used to sequence the TCRbeta CDR3 regions. What TCRdb holds here is the immuneACCESS table cut down to in-frame rearrangements. Part of the clones is not present; checked against another copy, under half of the missing clones reflect an unresolved V gene, and the others are unexplained. Present in this sample are 11,000 to 15,000 clones, approximately 94% of which were seen just once. The top ten constitute less than 25% of the sample. Relative to germline, V is missing 5 bases and J is missing 0 bases, with 7 bases of the junction outside any gene match. From its cysteine to its phenylalanine, the CDR3 spans 16 amino acids. Of the read, only the CDR3 DNA is kept; its 48 bases are in frame from base 1. The germline V gene specifies SGHAT as CDR1 and FQNNGV as CDR2. Patients with autoimmune disease history or receiving systemic immunosuppression were excluded from the trial. Peripheral blood for TCR sequencing was drawn from every dose cohort at baseline, at cycle 4 day 1 and at cycle 7 day 1. The samples were taken from a phase I, first-in-human, multicenter, open-label dose-escalation trial of ivuxolimab. Adults with locally advanced or metastatic melanoma, renal cell carcinoma, hepatocellular carcinoma or head and neck squamous cell carcinoma were enrolled in the trial. Before TCR sequencing, CD4+ and CD8+ T cells were separately sorted from peripheral blood.

The sequence is built from TRBV11-2 and TRBJ2-3; TRBD2 lines up with 8 middle nucleotides. The sample here was CD4+ or CD8+ T cells sorted from blood, taken in a trial of the OX40 agonist ivuxolimab. The sequence came from an adult with an advanced solid tumor such as melanoma, head and neck, liver or kidney cancer. The CDR3 region reads CASSTPSGRSTDTQYF. The bases read TGTGCCAGCAGCACACCGAGCGGGAGAAGCACAGATACGCAGTATTTT.